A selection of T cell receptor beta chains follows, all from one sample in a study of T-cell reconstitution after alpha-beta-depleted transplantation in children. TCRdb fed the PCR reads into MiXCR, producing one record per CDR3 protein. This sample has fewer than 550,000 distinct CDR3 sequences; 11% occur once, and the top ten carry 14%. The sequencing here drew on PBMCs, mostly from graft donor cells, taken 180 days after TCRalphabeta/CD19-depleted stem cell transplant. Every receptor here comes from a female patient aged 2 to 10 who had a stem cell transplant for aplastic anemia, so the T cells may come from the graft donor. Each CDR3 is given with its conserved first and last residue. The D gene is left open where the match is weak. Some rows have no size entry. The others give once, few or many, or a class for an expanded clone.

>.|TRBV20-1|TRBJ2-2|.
CSATSVSGELFF
TGCAGTGCTACTAGCGTCAGCGGGGAGCTGTTTTTT
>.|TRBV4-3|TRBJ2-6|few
CASSQRGVSSGANVLTF
TGCGCCAGCAGCCAAAGGGGCGTCTCCTCTGGGGCCAACGTCCTGACTTTC
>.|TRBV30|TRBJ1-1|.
CAWSAGRGAFF
TGTGCCTGGAGTGCCGGACGGGGGGCTTTCTTT
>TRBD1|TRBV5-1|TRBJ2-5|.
CASSWMGQGAGETQYF
TGCGCCAGCAGCTGGATGGGACAGGGGGCTGGAGAGACCCAGTACTTC
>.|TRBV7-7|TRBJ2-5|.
CASSLRQAGVETQYF
TGTGCCAGCAGCCTCAGGCAAGCCGGGGTCGAGACCCAGTACTTC
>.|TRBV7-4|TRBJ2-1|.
CASSFWRRSYNEQFF
TGTGCCAGCAGCTTTTGGCGCCGCTCCTACAATGAGCAGTTCTTC
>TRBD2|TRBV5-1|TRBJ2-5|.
CASSLLAGLAGGPQETQYF
TGCGCCAGCAGCTTGTTGGCGGGACTAGCGGGAGGCCCGCAGGAGACCCAGTACTTC
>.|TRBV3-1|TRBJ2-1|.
CASSPQLGAENNEQFF
TGTGCCAGCAGCCCCCAATTGGGAGCTGAGAACAATGAGCAGTTCTTC
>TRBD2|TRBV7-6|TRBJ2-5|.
CASSSLAGAGGGRETQYF
TGTGCCAGCAGCTCACTAGCGGGAGCTGGAGGGGGGCGAGAGACCCAGTACTTC
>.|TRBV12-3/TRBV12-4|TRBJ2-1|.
CASSSGGPNSYNEQFF
TGTGCCAGCAGTTCCGGGGGGCCCAACTCCTACAATGAGCAGTTCTTC
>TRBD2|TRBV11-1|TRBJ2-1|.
CASSVNRVASGSSFYNEQFF
TGTGCCAGCAGCGTCAACAGGGTGGCTAGCGGGTCTTCCTTCTACAATGAGCAGTTCTTC